Below, 6 T cell receptor beta chains from the same sample are listed, as sequenced in a study of CD8 T cells in Susac syndrome. RNA in amounts of about 0.5 to 1 ug was reverse transcribed with random hexamers. TCRdb recomputed calls from the immunoSEQ multiplex PCR reads with MiXCR, one row per CDR3 protein. The sample has just over 300,000 distinct CDR3 sequences, 90% to 95% seen once. The specimen was CD4+ T cells from PBMCs. The receptor source for this set is a human donor with multiple sclerosis.

V is TRBV2 and J is TRBJ2-1; D may be TRBD1 or TRBD2 (5 bases each). Trimming pared 1 base from V and 8 bases from J, leaving 12 bases between. CDR1 is SNHLY, CDR2 FYNNEI, per germline. The CDR3 consists of 14 residues. This chain's CDR3 is CASSEERGHDEQFF. The CDR3 DNA follows: TGTGCCAGCAGTGAAGAGAGGGGCCATGATGAGCAGTTCTTC.

J is TRBJ2-7 and V is TRBV5-5; D gene unclear. The length of the CDR3 is 13 residues. V was pared by 0 bases and J by 5 bases, with 9 bases between. Germline loops: CDR1 SGHKS, CDR2 YYEKEE (reference sequence). Here the CDR3 reads CASSLAGRDEQYF. The DNA for the CDR3 is TGTGCCAGCAGCTTGGCCGGAAGAGACGAGCAGTACTTC.

The chain is built from TRBV6-2 or TRBV6-3 and TRBJ2-1, with TRBD1 identical over 7 bases. This CDR3 spans 14 amino acids. Germline trimming cut 2 bases from V and 8 bases from J; bases unmatched to any gene: 6. Germline V gives CDR1 MNHEY, CDR2 SVGEGT. CDR3 residues: CASSYPGQVDEQFF. The CDR3 region has the DNA TGTGCCAGCAGTTACCCCGGACAGGTCGATGAGCAGTTCTTC.

This chain joins TRBV30 and TRBJ1-4, with TRBD1 matching 7 bases. The junction had 23 bases not matched to a gene; V was cut back by 4 bases and J by 3 bases. This CDR3 is 20 amino acids long. Germline assignment: CDR1 GTSNPN and CDR2 SVGIG (reference sequence). The CDR3 coding sequence is TGTGCCTGGAATTTTAACACCGGGACAGTCATATGGTGGGCTAATGAAAAACTGTTTTTT. Translating gives CAWNFNTGTVIWWANEKLFF.

CDR3 nucleotide sequence: TGTGCCGGATCCGGGACTAGCGGGGGGGCTGGGCAGTTCTTC. It is translated as CAGSGTSGGAGQFF. The chain joins TRBV2 to TRBJ2-1; 16 nucleotides match TRBD2. CDR1 is SNHLY and CDR2 is FYNNEI in the germline V gene. CDR3 length: 14 residues. With 11 bases clipped from V and 12 bases from J, the junction kept 10 bases outside the gene matches.

This chain joins TRBV7-2 and TRBJ2-7, with 8 bases aligning to TRBD1. There are 15 residues in the CDR3. Germline assignment: CDR1 SGHTA and CDR2 FQGNSA. After removal of 5 bases from V and 4 bases from J, the junction contained 10 bases not matched to a gene. CDR3 amino acids: CASSRDRGERYEQYF. The CDR3 DNA is TGTGCCAGCAGCCGTGACAGGGGTGAAAGGTACGAGCAGTACTTC.